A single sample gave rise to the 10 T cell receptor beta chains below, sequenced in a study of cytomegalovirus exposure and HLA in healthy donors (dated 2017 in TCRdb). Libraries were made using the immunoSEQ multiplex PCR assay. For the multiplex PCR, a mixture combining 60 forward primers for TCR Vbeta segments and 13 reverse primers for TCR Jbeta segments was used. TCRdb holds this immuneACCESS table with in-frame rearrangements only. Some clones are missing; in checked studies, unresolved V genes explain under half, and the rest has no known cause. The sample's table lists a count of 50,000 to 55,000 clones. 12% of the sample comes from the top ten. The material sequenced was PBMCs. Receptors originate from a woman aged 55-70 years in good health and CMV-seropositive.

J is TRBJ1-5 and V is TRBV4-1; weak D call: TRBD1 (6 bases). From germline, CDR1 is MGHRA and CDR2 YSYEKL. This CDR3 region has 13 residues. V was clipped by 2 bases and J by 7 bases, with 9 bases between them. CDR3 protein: CASSQRGGQPQHF. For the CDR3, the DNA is TGCGCCAGCAGCCAAAGGGGGGGGCAGCCCCAGCATTTT.

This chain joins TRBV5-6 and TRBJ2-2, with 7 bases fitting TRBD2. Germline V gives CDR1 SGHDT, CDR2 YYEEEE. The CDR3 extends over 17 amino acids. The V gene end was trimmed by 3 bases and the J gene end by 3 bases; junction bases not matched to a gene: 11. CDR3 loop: CASSSLLAGEDTGELFF. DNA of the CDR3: TGTGCCAGCAGCTCACTCCTGGCGGGGGAAGACACCGGGGAGCTGTTTTTT.

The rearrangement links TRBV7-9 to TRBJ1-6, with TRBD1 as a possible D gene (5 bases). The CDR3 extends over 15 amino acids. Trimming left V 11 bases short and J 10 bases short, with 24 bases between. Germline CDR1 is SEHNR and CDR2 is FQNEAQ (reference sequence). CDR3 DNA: TGTGCCGGCCCGGAGGGGAGTCTCCGTGAGTCACCCCTCCACTTT. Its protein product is CAGPEGSLRESPLHF.

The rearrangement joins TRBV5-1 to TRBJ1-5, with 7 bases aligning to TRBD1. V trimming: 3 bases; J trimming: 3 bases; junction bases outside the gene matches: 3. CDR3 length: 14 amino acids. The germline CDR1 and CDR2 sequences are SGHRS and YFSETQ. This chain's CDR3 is CASSSGQPNQPQHF. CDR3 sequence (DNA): TGCGCCAGCAGCTCGGGACAGCCCAATCAGCCCCAGCATTTT.

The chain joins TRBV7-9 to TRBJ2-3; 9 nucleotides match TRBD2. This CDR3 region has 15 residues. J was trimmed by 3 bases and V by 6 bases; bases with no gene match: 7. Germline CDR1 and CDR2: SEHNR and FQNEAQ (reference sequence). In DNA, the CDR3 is TGTGCCAGCAGGGGAGGGCTAGCGGGGACAGATACGCAGTATTTT. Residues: CASRGGLAGTDTQYF.

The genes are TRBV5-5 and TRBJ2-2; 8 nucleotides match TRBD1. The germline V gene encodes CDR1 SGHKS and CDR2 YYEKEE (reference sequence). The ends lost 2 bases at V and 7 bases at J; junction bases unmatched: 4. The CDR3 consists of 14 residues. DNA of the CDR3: TGTGCCAGCAGCTTTGGACAGGGATTCGGGGAGCTGTTTTTT. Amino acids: CASSFGQGFGELFF.

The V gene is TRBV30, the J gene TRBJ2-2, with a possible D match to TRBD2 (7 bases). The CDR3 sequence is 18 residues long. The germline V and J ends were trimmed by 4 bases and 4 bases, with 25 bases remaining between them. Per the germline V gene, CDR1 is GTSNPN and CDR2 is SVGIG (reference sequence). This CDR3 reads CAWNWGGPTSHCTGELFF. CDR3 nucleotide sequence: TGTGCCTGGAATTGGGGGGGGCCGACCTCTCATTGCACCGGGGAGCTGTTTTTT.

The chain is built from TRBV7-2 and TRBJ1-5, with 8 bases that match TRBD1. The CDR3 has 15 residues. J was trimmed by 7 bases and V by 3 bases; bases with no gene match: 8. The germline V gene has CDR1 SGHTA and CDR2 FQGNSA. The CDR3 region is CASSFGTGRAQPQHF. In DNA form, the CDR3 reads TGTGCCAGCAGCTTCGGGACAGGCCGCGCCCAGCCCCAGCATTTT. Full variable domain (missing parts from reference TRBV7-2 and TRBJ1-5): GAGVSQSPSNKVTEKGKDVELRCDPISGHTALYWYRQSLGQGLEFLIYFQGNSAPDKSGLPSDRFSAERTGGSVSTLTIQRTQQEDSAVYLCASSFGTGRAQPQHFGDGTRLSIL.

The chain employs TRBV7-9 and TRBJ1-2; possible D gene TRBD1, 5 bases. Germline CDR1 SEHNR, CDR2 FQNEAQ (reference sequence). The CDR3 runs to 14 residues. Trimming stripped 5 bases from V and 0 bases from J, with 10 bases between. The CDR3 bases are TGTGCCAGCAGCCCCGGGACTTCTAACTATGGCTACACCTTC. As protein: CASSPGTSNYGYTF.

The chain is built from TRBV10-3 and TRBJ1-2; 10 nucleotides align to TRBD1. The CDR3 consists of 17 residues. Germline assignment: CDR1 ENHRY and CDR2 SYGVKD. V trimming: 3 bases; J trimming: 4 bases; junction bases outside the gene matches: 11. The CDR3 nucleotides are TGTGCCATCAGTGACGGGGGGACAGGGGAGTTGGGCTATGGCTACACCTTC. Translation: CAISDGGTGELGYGYTF.